The T cell receptor beta chain described here comes from a study of T cells in Graves' hyperthyroidism and ophthalmopathy. This clonotype was seen repeatedly, ten times or more. TCR beta CDR3 region amplification was performed from RNA transcripts. The TCR CDR3 first-round RT-PCR relied on the HTBI primer set. TCRdb re-called the multiplex PCR reads through MiXCR, storing one row per CDR3 protein. The sample holds about 580,000 distinct CDR3 sequences, approximately 13% seen once. Patients aged 18 to 65 had newly diagnosed hyperthyroidism lasting under 2 months. Exclusion of patients followed from uncontrolled infection, other autoimmune disease, pregnancy or lactation. PBMCs were obtained from approximately 10 ml fresh peripheral blood. The CDR3 loop spans 15 amino acids. V lost 4 bases and J lost 3, with 15 bases in between. The germline CDR1 and CDR2 sequences are MNHEY and SMNVEV (reference sequence).

Source material: blood. The chain combines TRBV27 with TRBJ1-1; D is ambiguous. The clonotype comes from a woman aged 25 to 39 with Graves' hyperthyroidism that later progressed to Graves' ophthalmopathy. CDR3 sequence (DNA): TGTGCCAGCAGTTCCCTACAGAGGAAGGACACTGAAGCTTTCTTT. It codes for CASSSLQRKDTEAFF.